This TCR beta chain was sequenced for a study of blood T cells in healthy people across ages. The germline gives CDR1 LGHDT, CDR2 YNNKEL (reference sequence). Trimming cost V 6 bases and J 6 bases, with 17 bases left between them. This CDR3 is built from 14 residues. Primed by a sample-barcoded 5' primer and a J-beta primer mix, a second PCR proceeded for about 6 to 11 cycles. TCRdb itself ran the 5' RACE reads through MiXCR, one entry per CDR3 protein. Here the sample spans more than 650,000 distinct CDR3 sequences, about 20% being singletons. Findings of the study overall: Unsorted PBMC input precluded a conclusive naive versus antigen-experienced comparison.

As for this clonotype: The antigen is undetermined.

Every sample had a minimum of 6.5 million PBMCs isolated. The clonotype originates from a man aged 65 to 85 in good health. Material: blood. The chain joins TRBV3-1 to TRBJ1-1, with D possibly TRBD1 on 5 matching bases. The CDR3 region is CASSPGEDGAEAFF. The CDR3 DNA reads as TGTGCCAGCAGTCCGGGGGAGGACGGAGCTGAAGCTTTCTTT.